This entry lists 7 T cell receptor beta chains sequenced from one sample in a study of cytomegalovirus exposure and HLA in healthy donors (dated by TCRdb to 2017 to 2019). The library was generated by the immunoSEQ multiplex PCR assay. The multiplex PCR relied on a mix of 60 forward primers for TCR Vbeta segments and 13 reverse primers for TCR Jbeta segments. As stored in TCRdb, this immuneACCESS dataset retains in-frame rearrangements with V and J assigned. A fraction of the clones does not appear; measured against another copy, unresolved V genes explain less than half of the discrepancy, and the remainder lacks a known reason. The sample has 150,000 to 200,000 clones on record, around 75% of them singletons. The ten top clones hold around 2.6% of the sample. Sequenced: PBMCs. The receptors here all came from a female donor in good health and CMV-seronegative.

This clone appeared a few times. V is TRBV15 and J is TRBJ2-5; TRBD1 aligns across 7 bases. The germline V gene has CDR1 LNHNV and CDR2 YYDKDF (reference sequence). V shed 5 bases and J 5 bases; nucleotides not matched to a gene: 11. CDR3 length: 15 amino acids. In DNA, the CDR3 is TGTGCCACCAGCCGGTCCGCGTCCAGGGGGGAGACCCAGTACTTC. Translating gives CATSRSASRGETQYF.

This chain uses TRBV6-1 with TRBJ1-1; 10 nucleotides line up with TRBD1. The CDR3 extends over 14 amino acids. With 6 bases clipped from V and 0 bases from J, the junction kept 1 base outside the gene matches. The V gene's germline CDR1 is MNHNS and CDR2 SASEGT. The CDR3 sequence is CASRGQGMNTEAFF. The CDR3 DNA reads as TGTGCCAGCAGGGGACAGGGGATGAACACTGAAGCTTTCTTT.

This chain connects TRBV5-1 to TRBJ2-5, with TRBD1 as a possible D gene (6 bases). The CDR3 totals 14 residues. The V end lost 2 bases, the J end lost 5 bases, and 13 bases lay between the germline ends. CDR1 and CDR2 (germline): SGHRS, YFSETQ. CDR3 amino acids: CASSLWGQGETQYF. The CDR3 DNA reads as TGCGCCAGCAGCTTATGGGGCCAGGGGGAGACCCAGTACTTC.

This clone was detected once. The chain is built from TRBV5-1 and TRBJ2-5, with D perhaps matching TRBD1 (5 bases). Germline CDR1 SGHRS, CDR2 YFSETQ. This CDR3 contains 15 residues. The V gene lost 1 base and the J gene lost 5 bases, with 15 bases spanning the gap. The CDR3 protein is CASSLRPGNYETQYF. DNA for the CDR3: TGCGCCAGCAGCTTGAGGCCAGGGAATTATGAGACCCAGTACTTC.

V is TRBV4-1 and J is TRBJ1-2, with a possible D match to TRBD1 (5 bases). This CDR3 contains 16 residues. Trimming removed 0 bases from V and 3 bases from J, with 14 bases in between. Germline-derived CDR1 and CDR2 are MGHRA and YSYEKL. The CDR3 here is CASSQETATQYYGYTF. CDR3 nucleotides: TGCGCCAGCAGCCAAGAGACAGCGACCCAATACTATGGCTACACCTTC.

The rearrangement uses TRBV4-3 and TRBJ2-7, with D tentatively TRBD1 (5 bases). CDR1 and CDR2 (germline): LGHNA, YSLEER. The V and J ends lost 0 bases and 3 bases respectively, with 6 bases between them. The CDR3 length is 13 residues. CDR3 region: CASSQDQGYEQYF. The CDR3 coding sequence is TGCGCCAGCAGCCAAGATCAGGGCTACGAGCAGTACTTC.

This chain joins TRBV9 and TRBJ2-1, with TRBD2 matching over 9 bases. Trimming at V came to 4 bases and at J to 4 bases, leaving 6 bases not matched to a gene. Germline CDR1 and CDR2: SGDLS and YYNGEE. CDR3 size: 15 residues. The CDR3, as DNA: TGTGCCAGCAGCCGCACGACTAGCGGATACAATGAGCAGTTCTTC. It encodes CASSRTTSGYNEQFF. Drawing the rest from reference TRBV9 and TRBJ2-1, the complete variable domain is DSGVTQTPKHLITATGQRVTLRCSPRSGDLSVYWYQQSLDQGLQFLIQYYNGEERAKGNILERFSAQQFPDLHSELNLSSLELGDSALYFCASSRTTSGYNEQFFGPGTRLTVL.